This TCR beta chain was profiled in a study of cytomegalovirus exposure and HLA in healthy donors. This CDR3 is built from 14 residues. Germline-derived CDR1 and CDR2 are SGHVS and FNYEAQ. The V end was cut by 1 base, the J end by 0 bases, with 3 bases between. Clones were sequenced by immunoSEQ multiplex PCR, and TCRdb holds only the in-frame ones, with some missing. The data show fewer than 250,000 clones, roughly 84% seen once. This clone has only one observation. The sequenced sample consisted of PBMCs. The J gene is TRBJ2-2, the V gene TRBV7-6; D gene uncertain. The clonotype was recovered from a woman between 18 and 30 years old in good health and CMV-seropositive. The CDR3 is CASSLVTNTGELFF. The CDR3 region has the DNA TGTGCCAGCAGCTTAGTAACGAACACCGGGGAGCTGTTTTTT.